The T cell receptor (beta chain) described here comes from a study of cytomegalovirus exposure and HLA in healthy donors (dated by TCRdb to between 2016 and 2019). In the study overall: An earlier analysis of 587 of the donors reported around 280 Gb of sequence data and 100 million to 120 million unique TCR beta sequences obtained from roughly 180 million T cells. Roughly 300 gigabases of sequencing data and roughly 81 million unique TCR sequences made up an early release that covered 500 to 700 HLA-typed donors. Of the approximately 400 genotyped donors, 70% to 90% were placed in the genetic ancestry cluster associated with self-reported Caucasian donors. The study was designed to test whether signatures of past pathogen exposure could be identified by cataloging public T cell receptors. Using immunosequencing, the study profiled T cell repertoires from around 680 subjects and related those repertoires to cytomegalovirus serostatus. A separate validation cohort of roughly 130 different subjects was used in addition to the approximately 700-subject first cohort. To predict cytomegalovirus infection status, the study brought together high-throughput TCR immunosequencing, statistical association of individual TCRs with disease status, and machine learning. In a later analysis, previously published TCR beta repertoires from 666 donors were re-analyzed and high-resolution HLA genotyping was added so that TCR occurrence patterns could be studied. Rather than drawing on any new phenotypic data, the later analysis identified candidate immune exposures from TCR beta sequences and the way those sequences occurred across donors. An earlier analysis of 587 of the donors used high-throughput TCR beta sequencing to judge whether each TCR beta V gene segment behaved as functional or pseudogenic. Alongside the repertoire data, information on donor age, sex, ethnicity and CMV serostatus was compiled. A later genetic analysis used genome-wide SNP genotypes for about three fifths of the 666 donors, treating that subset as a discovery cohort. Every discovery cohort repertoire had been produced on one sequencing platform. HLA typing covered class I and class II loci at four-digit resolution. The number of donors typed differed by locus, with about 629-630 for A, B, C, DRB1 and DQB1, around 500 for DQA1, 600 to 610 for DPA1, and some 470 for DPB1. Four to six DR-DQ haplotypes were handled as single units for association and clustering, since linkage in the cohort was strong. Across 398 genotyped donors of the cohort, an average of approximately 200,000 unique TCR beta nucleotide sequences per donor were sequenced, and about a sixth of those sequences were non-productive.

The study at large found these results: Correlated functional status among segregating V segments might reflect linkage disequilibrium, but an unknown experimental factor could not be ruled out. In both the original and validation cohorts, the classifier was reported to diagnose cytomegalovirus status with high specificity and sensitivity. Three of the identified cytomegalovirus-associated TCR beta chains were confirmed in vitro to be specific for cytomegalovirus antigens. A group of highly shared sequence variants was considered likely to be a technical artifact of the sequencing pipeline. A later analysis found that TCR association rates varied across HLA loci, with DRB1 alleles showing the most associated TCRs and HLA-C alleles the fewest. In a later analysis, HLA-associated TCR beta chains were found to be more clonally expanded and to have lower generation probabilities than equally common non-associated chains. Roughly 17 rarely observed V segments, including chromosome 9 orphons, were excluded from the earlier analysis of about 610 of the donors because counts were too low. Most CMV-associated TCR beta chains appeared to be HLA-restricted in a later analysis, and the HLA associations seemed to be driven largely by CMV exposure. The study gave a list of more than 150 TCR beta chains associated with cytomegalovirus. This cohort had only TCR beta chains sequenced, and the lack of alpha or paired-chain data limited which features could be detected. A later genetic analysis reported fewer N-insertions in productive TCRs among donors in an Asian-associated ancestry cluster than the roughly 720-donor mean. The only immune exposure information available for the cohort was CMV serostatus. Most TCR sequences were observed very rarely across donors, whereas some public TCRs were present in many individuals. It was suggested by the authors that the approach could potentially be generalized to other disease states and immunological phenotypes. An earlier analysis of several hundred of the donors showed that most TCR beta V segments appeared in productive rearrangements either about 87% or about 30% of the time, which broadly matched IMGT annotations. A further reported finding was that TCR beta sequences accurately predicted the HLA-A and HLA-B alleles for most subjects in the first cohort. A later analysis associated approximately 17,000 TCR beta sequences with specific HLA alleles at a false discovery rate of 0.05. Some IMGT-functional V segments, including TRBV6-2 and TRBV6-3, could not be told apart with the 87-base-pair reads, so those segments were excluded. In a later analysis, several top co-occurrence clusters were reported to appear linked to parvovirus B19, influenza, CMV and Epstein-Barr virus. Strong co-occurrence of HLA alleles, especially DR and DQ, made assigning TCR associations to individual alleles difficult. A later genetic analysis associated a missense DCLRE1C variant with V-gene and J-gene trimming of TCR beta chains, and an independent cohort replicated the association. Sequencing depth was assumed to be roughly uniform across donors in the presence/absence analyses, though that assumption may not hold. HLA typing was unavailable for some donors at each locus, so association tests used only the typed subset.

Details on this clone: Its antigen specificity is not known. Base qualities are not provided; no much larger clone lies one nucleotide away.

Based on the germline V gene, the CDR1 and CDR2 sequences are SGHTA and FQGNSA. V lost 6 bases and J lost 1 base, and the count of bases not matched to a germline gene is 3. The CDR3 covers 13 residues, taking in both the cysteine and the phenylalanine. Only CDR3 DNA remains: 39 bases, in frame from the first base. The method behind the library was the immunoSEQ multiplex PCR assay. The multiplex PCR relied on a mix of 60 forward primers for TCR Vbeta segments and 13 reverse primers for TCR Jbeta segments. A multiplex PCR assay on genomic DNA amplified the CDR3 region of rearranged TCR beta genes. The Illumina HiSeq System was used to sequence the amplified TCR beta libraries as 87-base-pair reads. The authors' analysis ran thus. A later analysis counted approximately 76 million unique TCR beta chains across the 690 or so repertoires, and 10 million to 11 million of these chains were shared by at least two donors. Raw reads were error-corrected and collapsed into unique sequences with a nearest-neighbor algorithm that merged closely related sequences to remove PCR and sequencing errors. V, D and J gene segments were assigned by aligning CDR3 sequences to IMGT reference sequences. For a sequence to be retained, at least a six-nucleotide match to both a V gene segment and a J gene segment was required. Rearrangements were classified as productive when the CDR3 lacked stop codons and remained in frame with V and J, and all other rearrangements were classified as non-productive. CDR3 was defined by IMGT convention, running from the second conserved V-encoded cysteine to the conserved J-encoded phenylalanine. In an earlier analysis of more than 550 of the donors, sequences lacking an unambiguous match to a single V gene segment were excluded. An earlier analysis of approximately 590 of the donors called V segments functional above 56.7% productive rearrangements and segregating when the between-donor standard deviation exceeded 5%. A statistical classification framework was developed to diagnose cytomegalovirus status using the catalog of TCR beta chain sequences. A later analysis assigned V and J genes by comparing TCR nucleotide sequences with IMGT/GENE-DB human TR gene sequences. A later analysis assigned CDR3 sequences and most-parsimonious VDJ recombination scenarios with the TCRdist pipeline. In a later analysis, each TCR beta chain was defined by its CDR3 amino acid sequence together with its V-gene family, and reads lacking a unique V-gene family were excluded. A later analysis removed over 500 highly shared, low-generation-probability nucleotide sequences to deal with suspected cross-contamination and a sequencing artifact. In a later analysis, a clonal expansion index was calculated for each public chain from normalized within-repertoire ranks of inferred template counts. In a later analysis, generation probabilities were computed with a VDJ recombination model fitted to out-of-frame rearrangements, and the resulting probabilities were checked against IGoR. In a later analysis, TCR-TCR, TCR-HLA and TCR-CMV co-occurrence was scored with hypergeometric tests, and a repertoire-size bias correction was applied to TCR pairs. To estimate false discovery rates, a later analysis permuted the HLA or CMV assignments 20 times. In a later analysis, co-occurring TCRs were grouped using DBSCAN, with TCRdist sequence similarity added in when clustering inside HLA-allele-positive subsets. Co-occurrence clustering excluded repertoires with fewer than 30,000 or more than 120,000 public chains, plus five with anomalous nucleotide sharing. In its TCRdb copy, this immuneACCESS table keeps in-frame sequences only and misses some clones. Where compared with another copy, unresolved V genes explain less than half of these, and the others have no known cause. V, J and clone size are taken as reported in that table, and D and trimming were inferred from the DNA itself. The sample yields roughly 100,000 clones; approximately 69% were counted once. Roughly 3.2% of the sample is held by the ten biggest clonotypes.

The cohort consisted of hundreds of healthy bone marrow donors. At the time of sampling, all cohort members were nominally healthy, though unrecorded immune exposures were likely present. The donor tested CMV seronegative and was one of the 352 seronegative cohort members. Every donor gave a peripheral blood sample, and the peripheral blood mononuclear cells from that sample were used for TCR beta sequencing. Genomic DNA extraction from the blood cell samples was performed with the Qiagen DNeasy Blood Extraction Kit. The rearranged chain carries TRBV7-2 and TRBJ2-7, and 7 junctional nucleotides match TRBD2. The sequenced sample consisted of PBMCs. The TCR originated in a man aged 25 to 40 in good health and CMV-seronegative. CDR3 reads: CASSPGGSYEQYF. Read as DNA, the sequence is TGTGCCAGCAGTCCGGGGGGATCCTACGAGCAGTACTTC.